Presented here are 7 T cell receptor beta chains from one specimen sequenced in a study of OX40 agonist ivuxolimab in advanced cancers. The receptor library was made with the immunoSEQ multiplex PCR assay. TCRdb mirrors the immuneACCESS table, restricted to in-frame sequences. Some clones are absent from its copies; in checked studies, under half trace to an unresolved V gene, and the reason for the others is unknown. The sample table holds some 95,000 clones, of which roughly 88% were seen once. The top ten clones comprise around 4% of the sample. The sample here was CD4+ or CD8+ T cells sorted from blood, taken in a trial of the OX40 agonist ivuxolimab. Receptors were obtained from an adult with an advanced solid tumor such as melanoma, head and neck, liver or kidney cancer.

The chain links TRBV7-9 to TRBJ2-1, with 13 bases that match TRBD2. CDR1 is SEHNR and CDR2 is FQNEAQ in the germline V gene (reference sequence). The CDR3 runs to 15 residues. Trimming took 3 bases from V and 6 from J; bases not matched to a gene: 2. The CDR3 here is CASSLGLAGPNEQFF. For the CDR3, the DNA is TGTGCCAGCAGCTTGGGACTAGCGGGACCCAATGAGCAGTTCTTC.

V and J are TRBV2 and TRBJ2-7, with D hard to call. The V end lost 3 bases, the J end lost 6 bases, and 15 bases lay between the germline ends. In germline, CDR1 is SNHLY, CDR2 FYNNEI. This CDR3 contains 14 residues. CDR3 loop: CASSETSLVPEQYF. The CDR3 DNA follows: TGTGCCAGCAGTGAGACGAGTCTTGTACCCGAGCAGTACTTC.

The CDR3 is CASSFGGTATDTQYF. CDR3 coding DNA: TGTGCCAGCAGTTTTGGAGGGACAGCCACAGATACGCAGTATTTT. V gene TRBV28 combines with J gene TRBJ2-3; D is perhaps TRBD1 (7 bases). CDR1 is MDHEN and CDR2 is SYDVKM in the germline V gene. The V end lost 3 bases, the J end lost 2 bases, and 12 bases lay between the germline ends. The CDR3 spans 15 residues.

The genes are TRBV4-1 and TRBJ1-5, with a weak D call TRBD1 (5 bases). The CDR3 contains 16 residues. Trimming left V 4 bases short and J 1 base short, with 14 bases between. The germline V gene encodes CDR1 MGHRA and CDR2 YSYEKL. The CDR3 DNA sequence: TGCGCCAGCAGCCGGGAGGGGTGGGGGAGCAATCAGCCCCAGCATTTT. It encodes CASSREGWGSNQPQHF.

V gene TRBV5-6 combines with J gene TRBJ2-5; D might be TRBD1 (6 bases). The ends were cut back, 6 bases at V and 9 bases at J, with 15 bases in the middle. CDR1 SGHDT and CDR2 YYEEEE come from the germline V gene. This CDR3 region has 12 residues. CDR3 amino acids: CASTIGGTSQYF. The CDR3 DNA follows: TGTGCCAGCACCATAGGGGGTACCTCCCAGTACTTC.

A few counts support this clone. This chain joins TRBV28 and TRBJ1-2; 9 positions agree with TRBD1. The ends lost 1 base at V and 7 bases at J; junction bases unmatched: 10. Per germline, CDR1 MDHEN and CDR2 SYDVKM. The CDR3 has 16 amino acids. In DNA form, the CDR3 reads TGTGCCAGCAGTTTATTAGGGACAGGGTTGATTTTTGGCTACACCTTC. Residues: CASSLLGTGLIFGYTF.

The CDR3 sequence is CASSPFGDTQYF. The CDR3 DNA reads TGTGCCAGCAGCCCCTTCGGAGATACGCAGTATTTT. This chain uses TRBV11-1 with TRBJ2-3; D not resolved. Germline V lookup: CDR1 SGHAT, CDR2 FQDESV (reference sequence). This CDR3 comprises 12 residues. V was shortened by 5 bases and J by 5 bases, with 8 bases between the two germline ends. Full variable domain (missing parts from reference TRBV11-1 and TRBJ2-3): EAEVAQSPRYKITEKSQAVAFWCDPISGHATLYWYRQILGQGPELLVQFQDESVVDDSQLPKDRFSAERLKGVDSTLKIQPAELGDSAMYLCASSPFGDTQYFGPGTRLTVL.